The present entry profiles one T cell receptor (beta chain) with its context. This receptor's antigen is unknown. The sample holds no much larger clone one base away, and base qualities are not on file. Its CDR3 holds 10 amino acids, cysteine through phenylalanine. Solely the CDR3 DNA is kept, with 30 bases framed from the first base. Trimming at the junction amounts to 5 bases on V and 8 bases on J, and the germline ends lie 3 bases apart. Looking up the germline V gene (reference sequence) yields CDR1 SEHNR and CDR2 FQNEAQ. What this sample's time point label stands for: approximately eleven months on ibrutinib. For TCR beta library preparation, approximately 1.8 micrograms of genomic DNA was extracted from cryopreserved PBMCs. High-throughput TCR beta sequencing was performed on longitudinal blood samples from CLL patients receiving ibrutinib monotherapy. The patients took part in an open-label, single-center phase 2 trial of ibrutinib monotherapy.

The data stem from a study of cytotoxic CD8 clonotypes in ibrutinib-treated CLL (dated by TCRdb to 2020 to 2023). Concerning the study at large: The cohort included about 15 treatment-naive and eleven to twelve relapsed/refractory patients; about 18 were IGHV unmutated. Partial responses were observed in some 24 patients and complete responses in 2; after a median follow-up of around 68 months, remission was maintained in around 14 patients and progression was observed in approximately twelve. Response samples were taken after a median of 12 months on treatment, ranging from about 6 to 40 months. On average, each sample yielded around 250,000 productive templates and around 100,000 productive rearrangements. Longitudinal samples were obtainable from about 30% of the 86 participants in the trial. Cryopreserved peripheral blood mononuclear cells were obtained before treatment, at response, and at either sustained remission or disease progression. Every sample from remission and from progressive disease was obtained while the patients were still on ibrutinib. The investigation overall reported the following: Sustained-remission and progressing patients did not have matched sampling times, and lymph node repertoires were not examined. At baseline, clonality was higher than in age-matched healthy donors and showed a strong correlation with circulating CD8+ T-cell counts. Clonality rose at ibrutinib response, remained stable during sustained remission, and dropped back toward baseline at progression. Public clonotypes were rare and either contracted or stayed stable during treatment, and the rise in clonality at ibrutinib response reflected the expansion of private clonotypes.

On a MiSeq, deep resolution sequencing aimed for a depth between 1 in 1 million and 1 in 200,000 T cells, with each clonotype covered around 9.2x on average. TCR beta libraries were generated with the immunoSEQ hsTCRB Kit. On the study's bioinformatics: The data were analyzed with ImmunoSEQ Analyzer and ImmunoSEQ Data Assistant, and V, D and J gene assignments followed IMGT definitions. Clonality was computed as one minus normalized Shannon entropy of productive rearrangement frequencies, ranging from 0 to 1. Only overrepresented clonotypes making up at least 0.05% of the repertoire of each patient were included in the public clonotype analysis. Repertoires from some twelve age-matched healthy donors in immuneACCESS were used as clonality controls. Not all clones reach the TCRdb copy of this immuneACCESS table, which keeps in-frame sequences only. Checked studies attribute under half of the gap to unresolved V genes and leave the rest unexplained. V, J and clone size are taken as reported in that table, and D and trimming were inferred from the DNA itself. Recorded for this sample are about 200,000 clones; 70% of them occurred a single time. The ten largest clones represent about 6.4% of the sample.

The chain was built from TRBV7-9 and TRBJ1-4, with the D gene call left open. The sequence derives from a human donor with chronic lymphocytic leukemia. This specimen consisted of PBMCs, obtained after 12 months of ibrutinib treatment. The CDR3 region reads CASSIEKLFF. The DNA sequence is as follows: TGTGCCAGCAGCATAGAAAAACTGTTTTTT.